A selection of T cell receptor beta chains follows, all from one sample in a study of T cell changes during pregnancy in multiple sclerosis. Sequenced by immunoSEQ multiplex PCR; TCRdb stores in-frame clones only, minus some. The repertoire has some 47,000 clones, roughly 95% of them found once; the top ten carry 0.89%. Sequences were derived from peripheral blood, sampled in the second trimester of pregnancy. These receptor sequences come from a female donor with multiple sclerosis, enrolled in a pregnancy study. Both conserved end residues are part of each CDR3. The D gene is left open where the match is weak. Size is omitted from some rows. Given values are once, few, many or a class for expanded clones.

J,D,size,V,DNA,CDR3
TRBJ1-2,TRBD1,-,TRBV2,TGTGCCAGCAGCTATAAAGCAGGGACAGGGGGTGGCTACACCTTC,CASSYKAGTGGGYTF
TRBJ2-3,TRBD1,-,TRBV5-8,TGTGCCAGCAGTATTAACACAGGGGTCACAGATACGCAGTATTTT,CASSINTGVTDTQYF
TRBJ2-3,-,-,TRBV27,TGTGCCAGCAGCGGGGTCGATACGCAGTATTTT,CASSGVDTQYF
TRBJ2-2,TRBD2,-,TRBV2,TGTGCCAGCAGTTCCCGGACTAGCGGGGGTACCGGGGAGCTGTTTTTT,CASSSRTSGGTGELFF
TRBJ1-6,TRBD1,-,TRBV6-5,TGTGCCAGCAGTACAGGACAGGGGGCTTATTCACCCCTCCACTTT,CASSTGQGAYSPLHF
TRBJ2-5,TRBD2,-,TRBV18,TGTGCCAGCTCACCCCCGGGACTAGCGGTGCAAGAGACCCAGTACTTC,CASSPPGLAVQETQYF
TRBJ1-1,TRBD1,-,TRBV5-8,TGTGCCAGCAGACCCCGGGACAGGGGACGGAACACTGAAGCTTTCTTT,CASRPRDRGRNTEAFF
TRBJ2-2,TRBD2,-,TRBV13,TGTGCCAGCAGCTCGAGCGGGGGGAGAGGAACCGGGGAGCTGTTTTTT,CASSSSGGRGTGELFF
TRBJ1-4,TRBD1,-,TRBV2,TGTGCCAGCAGGGATGGACAGGGGAATGAAAAACTGTTTTTT,CASRDGQGNEKLFF
TRBJ2-7,-,-,TRBV11-3,TGTGCCAGCAGCTACGACGGGTCGGGCGAGCAGTACTTC,CASSYDGSGEQYF
TRBJ2-3,-,-,TRBV7-2,TGTGCCAGCAGCTTAGTTTTGGGGCGCGGTACGCAGTATTTT,CASSLVLGRGTQYF
TRBJ2-1,-,-,TRBV2,TGTGCCAGCAGCCGGGGGGCGGTACAATATATTTTCTTC,CASSRGAVQYIFF
TRBJ2-7,-,-,TRBV20-1,TGCAGTGCTTCCGACAAACACGAGCAGTACTTC,CSASDKHEQYF
TRBJ2-7,TRBD2,few,TRBV14,TGTGCCAGCAGCCAGCTAGCGGTCCTCACCTACGAGCAGTACTTC,CASSQLAVLTYEQYF
TRBJ2-7,-,-,TRBV9,TGTGCCAGCAGCCCGAGCGATCAGGGTGCGGAGGAGCAGTACTTC,CASSPSDQGAEEQYF
TRBJ2-5,TRBD2,-,TRBV19,TGTGCCAGTAGGCCAACTAGCGCTGTAGAGACCCAGTACTTC,CASRPTSAVETQYF
TRBJ1-3,-,-,TRBV5-1,TGCGCCAGCAGCTTGGGACCCTCGAGGGGAAACACCATATATTTT,CASSLGPSRGNTIYF
TRBJ2-1,TRBD2,-,TRBV7-3,TGTGCCAGCAGCTTAACAGGCGGGCGACTAGCGGGAGGGAATGAGCAGTTCTTC,CASSLTGGRLAGGNEQFF
TRBJ1-3,TRBD1,-,TRBV9,TGTGCCAGCAGCGCGTATACCGGGACAGGGGGCGAAAACACCATATATTTT,CASSAYTGTGGENTIYF
TRBJ2-5,TRBD1,-,TRBV13,TGTGCCAGCAGCCCCAAGGGGACAGTTCTTGAGACCCAGTACTTC,CASSPKGTVLETQYF
TRBJ2-1,TRBD1,-,TRBV27,TGTGCCAGCAGTTTGGGGACAGGAACCTACAATGAGCAGTTCTTC,CASSLGTGTYNEQFF
TRBJ2-2,TRBD2,once,TRBV2,TGTGCCAGCAGGGGACTAGCGCCGAACACCGGGGAGCTGTTTTTT,CASRGLAPNTGELFF
TRBJ1-1,-,-,TRBV9,TGTGCCAGCAGCGTCGAAGTAACCTCGGACACTGAAGCTTTCTTT,CASSVEVTSDTEAFF
TRBJ2-7,TRBD1,once,TRBV27,TGTGCCAGCAGACTGGGACAGGGGTACGAGCAGTACTTC,CASRLGQGYEQYF
TRBJ2-1,TRBD1,-,TRBV29-1,TGCAGCCACCCGGGACAGGGCTCGAGTGAGCAGTTCTTC,CSHPGQGSSEQFF
TRBJ1-2,TRBD1,-,TRBV7-2,TGTGCCAGCAGCTTGGAGACAGACAGGGTCCCGTTCTTC,CASSLETDRVPFF
TRBJ1-2,-,-,TRBV4-3,TGCGCCAGCAGCCAAGGCTACAGGGATTATGGCTACACCTTC,CASSQGYRDYGYTF
TRBJ2-1,TRBD2,-,TRBV4-1,TGCGCCAGCAGCCTAGAGGGTCTCGGGGGGGGCGGCAATGAGCAGTTCTTC,CASSLEGLGGGGNEQFF
TRBJ2-2,TRBD1,-,TRBV19,TGTGCCAGTAGTATACAGGGGGCCGACACCGGGGAGCTGTTTTTT,CASSIQGADTGELFF
TRBJ2-7,TRBD1,-,TRBV28,TGTGCCAGCAGTTTATGGATTCAGGGGGTCGAGCAGTACTTC,CASSLWIQGVEQYF
TRBJ2-3,TRBD2,-,TRBV19,TGTGCCAGTAGTATAATGGCTAGCGGGGGGGCAGGCACAGATACGCAGTATTTT,CASSIMASGGAGTDTQYF